A single sample gave rise to the 22 T cell receptor beta chains below, sequenced in a study of beta chain features in type 1 diabetes. Study-level results: A moderate, significant TCRB CDR3 shortening appeared in type 1 diabetes across four CD4+ subsets.

Isolated RNA was reverse transcribed in full, so expressed TCRB transcripts were sequenced. TCRdb's table, derived via immunoSEQ multiplex PCR, lists solely in-frame clones and lacks some. Of some 700,000 clones in the sample, roughly an eighth are singletons; the top ten hold 0.022%. Their antigen targets remain unknown. Sequenced input: naive CD4+ T cells from blood. Source of these receptors: a man between 18 and 29 years old with type 1 diabetes.

This chain connects TRBV30 to TRBJ2-2, with 9 nucleotides matching TRBD1. The CDR3 totals 16 residues. Losses at the gene ends were 1 base for V and 4 bases for J; bases not matched to a gene: 7. The germline V gene has CDR1 GTSNPN and CDR2 SVGIG (reference sequence). This CDR3 is CAWSALQGAVTGELFF. The CDR3 DNA reads TGTGCCTGGAGTGCGTTACAGGGGGCGGTCACCGGGGAGCTGTTTTTT.

This clone has more than one count but fewer than ten. This chain uses TRBV18 with TRBJ2-1, with 8 bases that match TRBD2. This CDR3 spans 18 amino acids. V lost 0 bases, J lost 7 bases, and 14 bases stayed unmatched. CDR1 is KGHSH and CDR2 is LQKENI in the germline V gene. The CDR3 nucleotides read TGTGCCAGCTCACCACCCGTTTTGTCGCGGGGGGCTTGGAATGAGCAGTTCTTC. It yields the protein CASSPPVLSRGAWNEQFF.

This clone was detected a few times. J is TRBJ1-5 and V is TRBV30, with a tentative D call TRBD1 (5 bases). This CDR3 is 15 amino acids long. V was clipped by 3 bases and J by 1 base, with 13 bases between them. CDR1 is GTSNPN, CDR2 SVGIG, per germline (reference sequence). CDR3 nucleotide sequence: TGTGCCTGGAGGAAGCAGGGTGGAAGCAATCAGCCCCAGCATTTT. Translating gives CAWRKQGGSNQPQHF. Full variable domain (outside the CDR3, taken from reference TRBV30 and TRBJ1-5): SQTIHQWPATLVQPVGSPLSLECTVEGTSNPNLYWYRQAAGRGLQLLFYSVGIGQISSEVPQNLSASRPQDRQFILSSKKLLLSDSGFYLCAWRKQGGSNQPQHFGDGTRLSIL.

This clone has a handful of counts. V and J are TRBV29-1 and TRBJ1-1, with D unresolved. V gave up 2 bases and J gave up 0 bases, with 7 bases separating them. The CDR3 has 13 amino acids. Germline V gene lookup returns CDR1 SQVTM and CDR2 ANQGSEA. CDR3 DNA: TGCAGCGTTGAACAGAACGTGAACACTGAAGCTTTCTTT. Residues: CSVEQNVNTEAFF.

The chain uses TRBV7-6 and TRBJ2-7; D not certain. Trimming shortened V by 4 bases and J by 0 bases, and 7 bases separated the two germline ends. Germline V gene lookup returns CDR1 SGHVS and CDR2 FNYEAQ. This CDR3 contains 13 residues. The CDR3 DNA sequence: TGTGCCAGCAGCTCCGGGTCCTCCTACGAGCAGTACTTC. This translates into CASSSGSSYEQYF.

The chain uses TRBV18 and TRBJ1-1; D ambiguous. From germline, CDR1 is KGHSH and CDR2 LQKENI. V lost 0 bases, J lost 1 base, and 9 bases lay in between. The CDR3 is 15 amino acids. In DNA, the CDR3 is TGTGCCAGCTCACCACCCGCCGCGGGGAACACTGAAGCTTTCTTT. Translating gives CASSPPAAGNTEAFF.

Only a few counts were recorded for this clone. CDR3 bases: TGTGCCAGCAGCAACCGTGGGTCCTACAATGAGCAGTTCTTC. As protein: CASSNRGSYNEQFF. The rearrangement uses TRBV11-2 and TRBJ2-1; D gene unclear. The CDR3 runs to 14 residues. V was trimmed by 5 bases and J by 1 base, leaving 9 bases between them. Germline V gene data show CDR1 as SGHAT and CDR2 as FQNNGV.

In its sample, this clone was seen a few times. The V and J genes are TRBV4-1 and TRBJ1-4; D unresolved. The germline V gene has CDR1 MGHRA and CDR2 YSYEKL. The CDR3 runs 15 residues. V lost 0 bases and J lost 8, with 13 bases in between. The CDR3 is CASSQDSTYYEKLFF. The CDR3 region has the DNA TGCGCCAGCAGCCAAGATTCGACCTACTACGAAAAACTGTTTTTT.

CDR3 amino acids: CAWSVRDPPIRRGYTF. Written as DNA, the CDR3 is TGTGCCTGGAGTGTGCGGGATCCCCCTATCCGCCGTGGCTACACCTTC. The V gene is TRBV30, the J gene TRBJ1-2; D call uncertain. The CDR3 runs to 16 residues. Trimming took off 0 bases at V and 7 bases at J, with 21 bases between the two ends. Germline CDR1 reads GTSNPN; CDR2 reads SVGIG (reference sequence).

The J gene is TRBJ2-3, the V gene TRBV2, with D unclear. The CDR3 covers 13 residues. Germline V gene sequence: CDR1 SNHLY, CDR2 FYNNEI. Trimming cost V 5 bases and J 4 bases, with 10 bases left between them. The CDR3 DNA sequence: TGTGCCAGCAGTTCTCAATCGGCAGATACGCAGTATTTT. Amino acids: CASSSQSADTQYF.

This clone has more than one count but fewer than ten. The rearrangement uses TRBV6-4 and TRBJ2-2; no clear D gene. CDR3 length: 15 residues. The germline V gene encodes CDR1 MRHNA and CDR2 SNTAGT. Trimming pared 5 bases from V and 0 bases from J, leaving 10 bases between. The CDR3 loop reads CASSSQSSNTGELFF. The CDR3, as DNA: TGTGCCAGCAGTTCACAGAGTTCGAACACCGGGGAGCTGTTTTTT.

The V gene is TRBV5-6, the J gene TRBJ1-2; TRBD1 matches 11 bases. This CDR3 has 16 residues. Germline V gene data show CDR1 as SGHDT and CDR2 as YYEEEE. V lost 3 bases and J lost 8; bases outside the gene matches: 12. The CDR3 DNA follows: TGTGCCAGCAGCTGGGAGCAAGGACAGGGGGCCCCCGGCTACACCTTC. This codes for CASSWEQGQGAPGYTF.

The chain uses TRBV20-1 and TRBJ2-7; TRBD1 agrees at 7 bases. The V and J ends lost 6 bases and 10 bases, in that order; junction bases with no gene match: 9. The CDR3 has 11 residues. Germline V gene data show CDR1 as DFQATT and CDR2 as SNEGSKA (reference sequence). CDR3 residues: CSAAGQEDQYF. The CDR3 bases are TGCAGTGCCGCCGGACAGGAGGATCAGTACTTC.

The rearrangement uses TRBV30 and TRBJ2-3, with D perhaps TRBD2 (5 bases). The CDR3 is 15 amino acids. V lost 0 bases, J lost 2 bases, and 12 bases lay in between. The germline CDR1 and CDR2 sequences are GTSNPN and SVGIG (reference sequence). The CDR3 region has the DNA TGTGCCTGGAGTGTACGAGCGGATCTCACAGATACGCAGTATTTT. It specifies CAWSVRADLTDTQYF.

The chain is built from TRBV5-1 and TRBJ2-4; no firm D call. CDR1 and CDR2 from the germline V gene are SGHRS and YFSETQ. The ends were cut back, 0 bases at V and 9 bases at J, with 4 bases in the middle. The CDR3 totals 11 residues. As DNA, the CDR3 is TGCGCCAGCAGCTTGGAGGGCATTCAGTACTTC. This sequence encodes CASSLEGIQYF. The variable domain in full, with the rest retrieved from reference TRBV5-1 and TRBJ2-4, is KAGVTQTPRYLIKTRGQQVTLSCSPISGHRSVSWYQQTPGQGLQFLFEYFSETQRNKGNFPGRFSGRQFSNSRSEMNVSTLELGDSALYLCASSLEGIQYFGAGTRLSVL.

This chain uses TRBV28 with TRBJ2-5; no reliable D call. CDR1 is MDHEN and CDR2 is SYDVKM in the germline V gene. CDR3 length: 13 residues. The V end lost 1 base, the J end lost 3 bases, and 6 bases lay between the germline ends. CDR3 protein: CASSLSAEETQYF. In DNA form, the CDR3 reads TGTGCCAGCAGTTTATCAGCCGAAGAGACCCAGTACTTC.

The chain couples TRBV11-2 to TRBJ1-2, with a weak D call TRBD1 (6 bases). V gave up 6 bases and J gave up 4 bases, with 18 bases separating them. Looked up from germline, CDR1 is SGHAT and CDR2 is FQNNGV. The CDR3 has 15 residues. The CDR3 loop reads CASRSTGSLGYGYTF. The CDR3 DNA follows: TGTGCCAGCAGGTCTACAGGGTCTCTGGGCTATGGCTACACCTTC.

This clone has just a few counts. The chain has TRBV4-1 and TRBJ2-5, with TRBD1 matching over 7 bases. The germline V gene has CDR1 MGHRA and CDR2 YSYEKL. V trimming: 0 bases; J trimming: 0 bases; junction bases outside the gene matches: 4. This CDR3 is built from 16 residues. The CDR3 is CASSQDLRGHQETQYF. The CDR3 DNA reads TGCGCCAGCAGCCAAGATTTGAGGGGGCACCAAGAGACCCAGTACTTC.

The V and J genes are TRBV7-8 and TRBJ2-1; D is perhaps TRBD1 or TRBD2 (6 bases each). This CDR3 has 15 residues. Germline CDR1 SGHVS, CDR2 FQNEAQ. V lost 2 bases, J lost 4 bases, and 12 bases lay in between. The CDR3 DNA sequence: TGTGCCAGCAGCTTATCGGGGGCTCAGTACAATGAGCAGTTCTTC. The encoded protein is CASSLSGAQYNEQFF.

This clone has a handful of counts. This chain uses TRBV29-1 with TRBJ2-4, with D possibly being TRBD1 or TRBD2 (5 bases each). The CDR3 totals 14 residues. Germline CDR1 is SQVTM and CDR2 is ANQGSEA. Trimming took 6 bases from V and 9 from J, leaving 21 bases between them. As DNA, the CDR3 is TGCAGCGTCGTCGGGACGCTTGGGGGATCCATTCAGTACTTC. As protein: CSVVGTLGGSIQYF. Full variable domain (missing parts from reference TRBV29-1 and TRBJ2-4): SAVISQKPSRDICQRGTSLTIQCQVDSQVTMMFWYRQQPGQSLTLIATANQGSEATYESGFVIDKFPISRPNLTFSTLTVSNMSPEDSSIYLCSVVGTLGGSIQYFGAGTRLSVL.

This chain joins TRBV18 and TRBJ2-7; 15 bases fit TRBD2. This CDR3 contains 18 residues. Germline V gene lookup returns CDR1 KGHSH and CDR2 LQKENI. V shed 1 base and J 3 bases; nucleotides not matched to a gene: 7. The CDR3 bases are TGTGCCAGCTCACCACTCGATCCGGGACTAGCGGGGGGCTACGAGCAGTACTTC. This translates into CASSPLDPGLAGGYEQYF.

The rearrangement links TRBV7-9 to TRBJ2-5; D ambiguous. The V end lost 4 bases, the J end lost 5 bases, and 5 bases lay between the germline ends. This CDR3 contains 11 residues. The germline CDR1 and CDR2 sequences are SEHNR and FQNEAQ (reference sequence). The CDR3 region has the DNA TGTGCCAGCAGCTCCGTGGAGACCCAGTACTTC. Its translation is CASSSVETQYF.